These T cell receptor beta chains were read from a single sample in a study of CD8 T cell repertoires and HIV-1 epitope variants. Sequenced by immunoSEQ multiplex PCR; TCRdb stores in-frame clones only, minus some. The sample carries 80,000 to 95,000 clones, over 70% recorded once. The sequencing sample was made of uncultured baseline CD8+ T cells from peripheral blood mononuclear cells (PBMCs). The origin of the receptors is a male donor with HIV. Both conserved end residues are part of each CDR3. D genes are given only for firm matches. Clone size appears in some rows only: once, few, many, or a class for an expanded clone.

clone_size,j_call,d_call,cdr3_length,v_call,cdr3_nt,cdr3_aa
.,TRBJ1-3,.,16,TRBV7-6,TGTGCCAGCAGCTTACGCACGCAGAGCTCTGGAAACACCATATATTTT,CASSLRTQSSGNTIYF
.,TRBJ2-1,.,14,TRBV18,TGTGCCAGCTCACCCACCTTTCACGGCAATGAGCAGTTCTTC,CASSPTFHGNEQFF
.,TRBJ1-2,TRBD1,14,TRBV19,TGTGCCTGCGCACCCCGGGACAGGGGTTATGGCTACACCTTC,CACAPRDRGYGYTF
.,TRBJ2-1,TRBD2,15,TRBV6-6,TGTGCCAGCAGTTCGCGGGGGGGCTCCTACAATGAGCAGTTCTTC,CASSSRGGSYNEQFF
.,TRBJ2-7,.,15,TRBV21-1,TGTGCCAGCATCGAAAAGGGGATAGTCACCTACGAGCAGTACTTC,CASIEKGIVTYEQYF
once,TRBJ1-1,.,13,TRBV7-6,TGTGCCAGCAGCTTACAGGGTTTTAGTGAAGCTTTCTTT,CASSLQGFSEAFF
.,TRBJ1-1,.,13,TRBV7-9,TGTGCCAGCAGCCCAAAGGGAGGGATTGAAGCTTTCTTT,CASSPKGGIEAFF
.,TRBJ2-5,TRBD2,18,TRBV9,TGTGCCAGCAGCCCAGGAAAAGTTAGCGGGGGGTTCCGGGAGACCCAGTACTTC,CASSPGKVSGGFRETQYF
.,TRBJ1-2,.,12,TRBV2,TGTGCCAGCAGTGAAGCGCTTCGCCGCTACACCTTC,CASSEALRRYTF
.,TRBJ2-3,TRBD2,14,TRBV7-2,TGTGCCAGCGGGCGGGGGGGCCGCACAGATACGCAGTATTTT,CASGRGGRTDTQYF
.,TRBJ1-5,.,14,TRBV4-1,TGCGCCAGCAGTGACTCTGGTCGCAATCAGCCCCAGCATTTT,CASSDSGRNQPQHF
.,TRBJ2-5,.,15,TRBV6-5,TGTGCCAGCAGTTTCGGCAGGAGGGCTTTGGAGACCCAGTACTTC,CASSFGRRALETQYF
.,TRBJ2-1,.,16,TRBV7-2,TGTGCCAGCAGCTTAGTAGGGGGGGCATCCTACAATGAGCAGTTCTTC,CASSLVGGASYNEQFF
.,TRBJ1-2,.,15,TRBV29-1,TGCAGCGTTGAACGCGTGGGGCAGTCCCACTATGGCTACACCTTC,CSVERVGQSHYGYTF
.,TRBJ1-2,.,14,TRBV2,TGTGCCAGCTCCCTCGGCCAGGGTGGTGATGGCTACACCTTC,CASSLGQGGDGYTF
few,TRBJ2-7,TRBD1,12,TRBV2,TGTGCCAGCAGTAAAGACAGGGATCAGCAGTACTTC,CASSKDRDQQYF
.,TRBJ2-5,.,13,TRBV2,TGTGCCAGCAGTTACCAATTACAAGAGACCCAGTACTTC,CASSYQLQETQYF
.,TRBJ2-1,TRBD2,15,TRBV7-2,TGTGCCAGCAGCTTACCGGGACTAGGGGGCAATGAGCAGTTCTTC,CASSLPGLGGNEQFF
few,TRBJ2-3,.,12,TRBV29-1,TGCAGCGTTGAATCGGGCACAGATACGCAGTATTTT,CSVESGTDTQYF
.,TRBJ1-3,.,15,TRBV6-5,TGTGCCAGCAGTCGGGACTCGAGCTCTGGAAACACCATATATTTT,CASSRDSSSGNTIYF
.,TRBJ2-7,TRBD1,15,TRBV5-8,TGTGCCAGCAGCTTCCCGGGACAGGTTATCTACGAGCAGTACTTC,CASSFPGQVIYEQYF
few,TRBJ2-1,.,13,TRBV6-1,TGTGCCAGCAGTGTCAGTAGTCTAAATGAGCAGTTCTTC,CASSVSSLNEQFF
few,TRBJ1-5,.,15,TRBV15,TGTGCCACCAGCAGAGGTACAGGTACAGATCAGCCCCAGCATTTT,CATSRGTGTDQPQHF
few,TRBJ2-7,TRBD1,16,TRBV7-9,TGTGCCAGCAGCTTAGGTTCCGGGACAGGGGGTCAATCGCAGTACTTC,CASSLGSGTGGQSQYF
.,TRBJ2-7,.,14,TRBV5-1,TGCGCCAGCAGCTTGGCAGATGACGGCTACGAGCAGTACTTC,CASSLADDGYEQYF
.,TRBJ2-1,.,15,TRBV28,TGTGCCAGCAGTTTAAACGGGGGCGGTGCCAATGAGCAGTTCTTC,CASSLNGGGANEQFF
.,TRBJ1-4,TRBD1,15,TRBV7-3,TGTGCCAGCAGCTTCCCGGGACAGCGGTTCGAAAAACTGTTTTTT,CASSFPGQRFEKLFF
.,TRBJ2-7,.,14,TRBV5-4,TGTGCCAGCAGCCCGACCTTGAGCTCCTACGAGCAGTACTTC,CASSPTLSSYEQYF
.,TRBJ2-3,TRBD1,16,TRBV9,TGTGCCAGCAGCCCGAAGACAGGGGGCGTCACAGATACGCAGTATTTT,CASSPKTGGVTDTQYF
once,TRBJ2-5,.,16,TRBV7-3,TGTGCCAGCAGCTTAAGTGGGGCCCATACAGCCCAGACCCAGTACTTC,CASSLSGAHTAQTQYF
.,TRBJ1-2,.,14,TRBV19,TGTGCCAGTAGTACATCTCAGGGAGCCTATGGCTACACCTTC,CASSTSQGAYGYTF
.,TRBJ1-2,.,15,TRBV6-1,TGTGCCAGCAGTGAATTACAGACGGTGGTCTATGGCTACACCTTC,CASSELQTVVYGYTF
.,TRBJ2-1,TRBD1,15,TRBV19,TGTGCCAGTAAGGGATGGGGACAGGGAAACAATGAGCAGTTCTTC,CASKGWGQGNNEQFF
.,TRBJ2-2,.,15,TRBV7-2,TGTGCCAGCAGCTTAGCCTTATGGAACACCGGGGAGCTGTTTTTT,CASSLALWNTGELFF
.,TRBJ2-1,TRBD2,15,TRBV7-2,TGTGCCAGCAGCCCCACTAGCGGATCCTACAATGAGCAGTTCTTC,CASSPTSGSYNEQFF
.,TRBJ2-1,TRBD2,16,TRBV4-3,TGCGCCAGCAGCGCCTACTCGGGGGGGCCCGACAATGAGCAGTTCTTC,CASSAYSGGPDNEQFF
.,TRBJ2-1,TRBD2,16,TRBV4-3,TGCGCCAGCAGCCAAGAAGGACTAGCGGGCTACAATGAGCAGTTCTTC,CASSQEGLAGYNEQFF
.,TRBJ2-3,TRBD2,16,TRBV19,TGTGCCAGTAGTCCCCCGGGACTAGCGACCACAGATACGCAGTATTTT,CASSPPGLATTDTQYF
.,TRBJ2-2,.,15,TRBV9,TGTGCCAGCAGCGTAGGAGGCGACGGGACCGGGGAGCTGTTTTTT,CASSVGGDGTGELFF
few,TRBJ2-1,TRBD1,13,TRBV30,TGTGCCTGGGCCAGGGGGCCGTACAATGAGCAGTTCTTC,CAWARGPYNEQFF
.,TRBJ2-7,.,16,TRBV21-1,TGTGCCAGCAGCAGCAGGGGACTAGCGGGAGTGTACGAGCAGTACTTC,CASSSRGLAGVYEQYF
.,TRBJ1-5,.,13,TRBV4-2,TGTGCCAGCAGCCCGACAGGCAATCAGCCCCAGCATTTT,CASSPTGNQPQHF
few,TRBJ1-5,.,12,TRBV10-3,TGTGCCATCAGTGAAGGGGGACAGCCCCAGCATTTT,CAISEGGQPQHF
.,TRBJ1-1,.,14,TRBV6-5,TGTGCCAGCAGGAGAGGACGGAAGAACACTGAAGCTTTCTTT,CASRRGRKNTEAFF
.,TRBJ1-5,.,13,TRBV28,TGTGCCAGCAGTTTGCCCCAGAATCAGCCCCAGCATTTT,CASSLPQNQPQHF